Listed below are T cell receptor beta chains from one sample, sequenced in a study of identifying expanded T cells in peripheral blood. The repertoire was sequenced with immunoSEQ multiplex PCR; TCRdb's copy has only in-frame clones and lacks some. The sample records approximately 100,000 clones, 88% being singletons. The sequenced material came from blood. The source is a person aged 18 to 75 in good health. CDR3s include the opening cysteine and the closing phenylalanine or tryptophan. Fields, in order: CDR3 protein, V gene, J gene.

CASRELAGGGETQYF	TRBV10-2	TRBJ2-5
CASSIGVQPQHF	TRBV19	TRBJ1-5
CAWGGHTDTQYF	TRBV30	TRBJ2-3
CASSPWDEDEKLFF	TRBV27	TRBJ1-4
CASSLFLAETYEQYF	TRBV7-9	TRBJ2-7
CASSLQGTEQFF	TRBV2	TRBJ2-1
CASRWTVSYEQYF	TRBV6-1	TRBJ2-7
CASSLVAGPSTDTQYF	TRBV7-6	TRBJ2-3
CASSNDRDATNEKLFF	TRBV21-1	TRBJ1-4
CASSLTAWRTADSNQPQHF	TRBV4-1	TRBJ1-5
CSVGPSTGGWYEQYF	TRBV29-1	TRBJ2-7
CASSQESGDPYNEQFF	TRBV4-2	TRBJ2-1